The 17 T cell receptor beta chains below all came from one sample that was sequenced in a study of beta chain features in type 1 diabetes. Sequencing targeted expressed TCRB transcripts, as all isolated RNA had been reverse transcribed. Profiled with immunoSEQ multiplex PCR; TCRdb holds only in-frame clones, not every one. The table shows 680,000 or so clones, with roughly 16% occurring only once. Source material: naive CD4+ T cells from blood. All receptors derive from a man younger than 35 in good health.

The rearrangement links TRBV9 to TRBJ2-7, with D unresolved. Trimming pared 0 bases from V and 3 bases from J, leaving 10 bases between. Germline V gene data show CDR1 as SGDLS and CDR2 as YYNGEE. This CDR3 spans 14 amino acids. The CDR3 loop reads CASSVGPRSYEQYF. In DNA form, the CDR3 reads TGTGCCAGCAGCGTAGGACCCCGGAGCTACGAGCAGTACTTC.

This clone was recorded a few times. The CDR3: CASSPVSRRTGELFF. CDR3 nucleotides: TGTGCCAGCAGCCCGGTCTCAAGGCGGACCGGGGAGCTGTTTTTT. This chain connects TRBV7-9 to TRBJ2-2; the D is unclear. The CDR3 length is 15 residues. Germline V lookup: CDR1 SEHNR, CDR2 FQNEAQ (reference sequence). V gave up 5 bases and J gave up 5 bases, with 15 bases separating them.

V gene TRBV7-2 combines with J gene TRBJ2-3; 9 bases line up with TRBD2. The CDR3 has 16 amino acids. Germline V gene lookup returns CDR1 SGHTA and CDR2 FQGNSA. V dropped 5 bases and J dropped 7; count of bases not matched to a gene: 13. This CDR3 reads CASSLISGGGANTQYF. As DNA, the CDR3 is TGTGCCAGCAGCCTTATTTCCGGCGGGGGGGCAAATACGCAGTATTTT.

This sequence joins TRBV7-6 and TRBJ2-1; weak D call: TRBD2 (6 bases). Trimming stripped 5 bases from V and 3 bases from J, with 20 bases between. CDR1 is SGHVS, CDR2 FNYEAQ, per germline. CDR3 length: 17 amino acids. CDR3 nucleotides: TGTGCCAGCAGCCTCCGGGACTCCGGTAGGGGCTACAATGAGCAGTTCTTC. Translating gives CASSLRDSGRGYNEQFF.

This clone was counted only a few times. The V call is TRBV18, the J call TRBJ1-5; tentative D call: TRBD1 (6 bases). The V gene's germline CDR1 is KGHSH and CDR2 LQKENI. The CDR3 is 16 amino acids. V gave up 3 bases and J gave up 7 bases, with 19 bases separating them. The CDR3 here is CASSPGVTGGGQPQHF. The DNA of the CDR3 is TGTGCCAGCTCACCCGGAGTGACGGGGGGCGGCCAGCCCCAGCATTTT.

This chain links TRBV7-3 with TRBJ1-3; D is unresolved. The CDR3 is 16 amino acids. CDR1 and CDR2 from the germline V gene are SGHTA and FQGTGA. The CDR3 region has the DNA TGTGTCAACTTATCCGACCCCAGGAGCTCTGGAAACACCATATATTTT. Its translation is CVNLSDPRSSGNTIYF.

The rearrangement uses TRBV7-9 and TRBJ2-1; 7 nucleotides line up with TRBD1. V trimming: 1 base; J trimming: 5 bases; junction bases outside the gene matches: 5. CDR1 and CDR2 from the germline V gene are SEHNR and FQNEAQ (reference sequence). The CDR3 consists of 15 residues. Here the CDR3 reads CASSLVGDSHNEQFF. CDR3 bases: TGTGCCAGCAGCTTAGTCGGGGACAGTCACAATGAGCAGTTCTTC.

This clone has more than one count but fewer than ten. The sample carries other DNA sequences with the same CDR3. This rearrangement joins TRBV11-3 to TRBJ2-2, with D possibly being TRBD2 (6 bases). Germline V lookup: CDR1 SGHNT, CDR2 YENEEA. V was clipped by 0 bases and J by 5 bases, with 7 bases between them. This CDR3 comprises 14 residues. CDR3 sequence: CASSLDRGTGELFF. Written as DNA, the CDR3 is TGTGCCAGCAGCTTAGATCGGGGGACCGGGGAGCTGTTTTTT.

The CDR3 spells CASSLSLRGSYYNEQFF. CDR3 coding DNA: TGTGCCAGCAGCTTGAGTCTCCGCGGGAGCTACTACAATGAGCAGTTCTTC. The genes are TRBV5-4 and TRBJ2-1, with 7 positions matching TRBD2. In germline, CDR1 is SGHNT, CDR2 YYREEE (reference sequence). This CDR3 has 17 residues. The J segment lost 3 bases and the V segment lost 1 base, leaving 10 bases of the junction unmatched.

This clone occurred a few times. The J gene is TRBJ2-4, the V gene TRBV13, with D perhaps matching TRBD2 (7 bases). CDR3 size: 17 residues. The germline V and J ends were trimmed by 5 bases and 3 bases, with 20 bases remaining between them. The germline gives CDR1 PRHDT, CDR2 FYEKMQ (reference sequence). The CDR3 loop reads CASSPGQLGRDKNIQYF. CDR3 coding DNA: TGTGCCAGCAGCCCTGGACAGTTAGGGAGGGACAAAAACATTCAGTACTTC.

This clone was counted a few times. The chain uses TRBV9 and TRBJ1-1; 8 bases match TRBD1. Trimming at V came to 3 bases and at J to 5 bases, leaving 6 bases not matched to a gene. The CDR3 consists of 14 residues. Germline V gene sequence: CDR1 SGDLS, CDR2 YYNGEE. The CDR3 loop is CASSGTGSGTEAFF. The CDR3 region has the DNA TGTGCCAGCAGCGGGACAGGGTCGGGAACTGAAGCTTTCTTT. Variable domain in full (rest from reference TRBV9 and TRBJ1-1): DSGVTQTPKHLITATGQRVTLRCSPRSGDLSVYWYQQSLDQGLQFLIQYYNGEERAKGNILERFSAQQFPDLHSELNLSSLELGDSALYFCASSGTGSGTEAFFGQGTRLTVV.

This chain uses TRBV5-1 with TRBJ1-1; D gene uncertain. The V gene's germline CDR1 is SGHRS and CDR2 YFSETQ. The CDR3 consists of 15 residues. Trimming stripped 0 bases from V and 1 base from J, with 10 bases between. In DNA, the CDR3 is TGCGCCAGCAGCTTGGCCGGTGCGGGGAACACTGAAGCTTTCTTT. This translates into CASSLAGAGNTEAFF.

There are a few counts of this clone. The rearrangement links TRBV7-2 to TRBJ2-1; a weak D match, TRBD1 (6 bases). Germline CDR1 reads SGHTA; CDR2 reads FQGNSA. Trimming stripped 4 bases from V and 0 bases from J, with 10 bases between. The CDR3 loop spans 15 amino acids. In DNA form, the CDR3 reads TGTGCCAGCAGCTCACAGGGTAGCTCCTACAATGAGCAGTTCTTC. Its translation: CASSSQGSSYNEQFF.

The rearrangement joins TRBV2 to TRBJ2-5; D is undetermined. Trimming stripped 6 bases from V and 3 bases from J, with 5 bases between. Germline V lookup: CDR1 SNHLY, CDR2 FYNNEI. The CDR3 length is 11 residues. The CDR3 spells CASRPEETQYF. In DNA form, the CDR3 reads TGTGCCAGCAGGCCGGAAGAGACCCAGTACTTC. Full variable domain (outside the CDR3, taken from reference TRBV2 and TRBJ2-5): EPEVTQTPSHQVTQMGQEVILRCVPISNHLYFYWYRQILGQKVEFLVSFYNNEISEKSEIFDDQFSVERPDGSNFTLKIRSTKLEDSAMYFCASRPEETQYFGPGTRLLVL.

This clone has more than one count but fewer than ten. J is TRBJ1-2 and V is TRBV7-9; D uncertain. V was shortened by 5 bases and J by 4 bases, with 8 bases between the two germline ends. Germline V gene lookup returns CDR1 SEHNR and CDR2 FQNEAQ (reference sequence). The CDR3 contains 12 residues. The chain's CDR3 is CASSKEGYGYTF. DNA of the CDR3: TGTGCCAGCAGCAAAGAGGGCTATGGCTACACCTTC.

This clone has a handful of counts. The rearrangement joins TRBV11-1 to TRBJ2-5, with 7 nucleotides matching TRBD1. Germline CDR1 and CDR2: SGHAT and FQDESV (reference sequence). V lost 4 bases, J lost 5 bases, and 7 bases stayed unmatched. CDR3 length equals 14 residues. CDR3 protein: CASSYRTGVETQYF. The CDR3 DNA sequence: TGTGCCAGCAGCTACCGGACAGGTGTGGAGACCCAGTACTTC. The full variable domain, its missing parts supplied by reference TRBV11-1 and TRBJ2-5, is EAEVAQSPRYKITEKSQAVAFWCDPISGHATLYWYRQILGQGPELLVQFQDESVVDDSQLPKDRFSAERLKGVDSTLKIQPAELGDSAMYLCASSYRTGVETQYFGPGTRLLVL.

This clone was detected only a few times. The V gene is TRBV9, the J gene TRBJ1-4, with 7 bases lining up with TRBD1. The CDR3 is made up of 18 amino acids. The V segment lost 4 bases and the J segment 1 base; nucleotides outside the gene matches: 13. Germline values: CDR1 SGDLS, CDR2 YYNGEE. In DNA, the CDR3 is TGTGCCAGCAGCTTACACAGGGGTGGCGATGTAACTAATGAAAAACTGTTTTTT. The encoded protein is CASSLHRGGDVTNEKLFF.